These 17 T cell receptor beta chains share one sample of origin, sequenced in a study of immune heterogeneity within non-small cell lung tumors. Bulk tumor genomic DNA (about 600 ng per sample) served as template. Surgical sampling yielded several biopsies per primary tumor (spaced far apart). Curative operations were performed on patients who had untreated, newly diagnosed non-small cell lung cancer. A multiplex PCR containing 32 V primers and 13 J primers was used to amplify TCR beta CDR3. TCRdb re-analysed the multiplex PCR reads in MiXCR, keeping a single row per CDR3 protein. This table holds around 20,000 distinct CDR3 sequences, 25% to 30% found once. Sequenced: lung tumor tissue. These receptor sequences come from a man in his forties or fifties with non-small cell lung cancer.

This clonotype was picked up many times. The chain couples TRBV19 to TRBJ2-3, with unresolved D. The CDR3 has 17 amino acids. Germline assignment: CDR1 LNHDA and CDR2 SQIVND (reference sequence). The V end was cut by 0 bases, the J end by 1 base, with 14 bases between. The CDR3 region has the DNA TGTGCCAGTAGTATAGACGTTGGGGTCCCAGGCACAGATACGCAGTATTTT. As protein: CASSIDVGVPGTDTQYF. Full variable domain (missing parts from reference TRBV19 and TRBJ2-3): DGGITQSPKYLFRKEGQNVTLSCEQNLNHDAMYWYRQDPGQGLRLIYYSQIVNDFQKGDIAEGYSVSREKKESFPLTVTSAQKNPTAFYLCASSIDVGVPGTDTQYFGPGTRLTVL.

J is TRBJ2-1 and V is TRBV12-3 or TRBV12-4, with 14 bases aligning to TRBD2. The V segment lost 0 bases and the J segment 10 bases; nucleotides outside the gene matches: 11. The CDR3 runs 18 residues. The CDR3 loop reads CASSLALSGTSGSGEQFF. The CDR3 nucleotides read TGTGCCAGCAGTTTAGCGCTAAGTGGGACTAGCGGGAGTGGAGAGCAGTTCTTC.

This clonotype has more than one count but fewer than ten. The J gene is TRBJ2-3, the V gene TRBV7-2; 9 positions match TRBD2. Per the germline V gene, CDR1 is SGHTA and CDR2 is FQGNSA. CDR3 size: 14 residues. V was clipped by 1 base and J by 5 bases; unmatched bases: 1. The CDR3 DNA reads as TGTGCCAGCAGCTTAGGCGGGAGGGTAGATACGCAGTATTTT. Protein product: CASSLGGRVDTQYF. Full variable domain (missing parts from reference TRBV7-2 and TRBJ2-3): GAGVSQSPSNKVTEKGKDVELRCDPISGHTALYWYRQSLGQGLEFLIYFQGNSAPDKSGLPSDRFSAERTGGSVSTLTIQRTQQEDSAVYLCASSLGGRVDTQYFGPGTRLTVL.

This clonotype has at least ten counts. The CDR3 DNA reads as TGTGCCAGCAGCCCCCCTAATAGCGGGAGGGCGCGCACCGGGGAGCTGTTTTTT. Encoded protein: CASSPPNSGRARTGELFF. J is TRBJ2-2 and V is TRBV27; 11 nucleotides line up with TRBD2. The junction had 13 bases not matched to a gene; V was cut back by 6 bases and J by 4 bases. This CDR3 has 18 amino acids. The germline V gene encodes CDR1 MNHEY and CDR2 SMNVEV (reference sequence).

This clonotype is medium-sized in the sample. V is TRBV10-3 and J is TRBJ1-6; D gene unclear. The CDR3 loop spans 15 amino acids. In germline, CDR1 is ENHRY, CDR2 SYGVKD. With 6 bases removed from V and 5 bases from J, the gap between germline ends came to 14 bases. CDR3 DNA: TGTGCCATCAGCTTAGGACGGGAAAATAATTCACCCCTCCACTTT. It encodes CAISLGRENNSPLHF.

The rearrangement links TRBV14 to TRBJ1-2; 8 bases agree with TRBD1. V lost 4 bases, J lost 5 bases, and 9 bases stayed unmatched. From germline, CDR1 is SGHDN and CDR2 FVKESK. The CDR3 contains 15 residues. CDR3 nucleotide sequence: TGTGCCAGCAGCCCTCAGGGGGCCTCTGGGTATGGCTACACCTTC. It translates to CASSPQGASGYGYTF. The whole variable domain, remainder taken from reference TRBV14 and TRBJ1-2, is EAGVTQFPSHSVIEKGQTVTLRCDPISGHDNLYWYRRVMGKEIKFLLHFVKESKQDESGMPNNRFLAERTGGTYSTLKVQPAELEDSGVYFCASSPQGASGYGYTFGSGTRLTVV.

By sample fraction, this clonotype is medium-sized. The V call is TRBV12-3 or TRBV12-4, the J call TRBJ2-3; D uncertain. The CDR3 sequence is 13 residues long. The ends were cut back, 5 bases at V and 9 bases at J, with 15 bases in the middle. The CDR3 DNA reads as TGTGCCAGCAGTCCTCCCCATTTGCAGACGCAGTATTTT. This gives the protein CASSPPHLQTQYF.

This clonotype was picked up many times. The V call is TRBV2, the J call TRBJ2-1; D ambiguous. The CDR3 has 14 amino acids. Per the germline V gene, CDR1 is SNHLY and CDR2 is FYNNEI. Trimming shortened V by 2 bases and J by 0 bases, and 5 bases separated the two germline ends. In DNA, the CDR3 is TGTGCCAGCAGTGAAAGTGGCTCCTACAATGAGCAGTTCTTC. Residues: CASSESGSYNEQFF. The entire variable domain, with the rest obtained from reference TRBV2 and TRBJ2-1, is as follows: EPEVTQTPSHQVTQMGQEVILRCVPISNHLYFYWYRQILGQKVEFLVSFYNNEISEKSEIFDDQFSVERPDGSNFTLKIRSTKLEDSAMYFCASSESGSYNEQFFGPGTRLTVL.

As concerns this clonotype: This could be a read error, since a much larger clone is one nucleotide away. The V call is TRBV11-2, the J call TRBJ1-1; D gene uncertain. The CDR3 contains 14 residues. Germline V gene data show CDR1 as SGHAT and CDR2 as FQNNGV. This CDR3 reads CPSSLDLGTTEAFF. The DNA of the CDR3 is TGTCCCAGCAGCTTAGATTTGGGAACAACTGAAGCTTTCTTT.

This clonotype was found a few times. The chain uses TRBV18 and TRBJ2-1, with TRBD2 matching 14 bases. The germline CDR1 and CDR2 sequences are KGHSH and LQKENI. V was pared by 3 bases and J by 1 base, with 11 bases of the junction left unmatched. The CDR3 sequence is 20 residues long. In DNA, the CDR3 is TGTGCCAGCTCACCGTCCGAGACTAGCGGGAGGGCCTTATCCTACAATGAGCAGTTCTTC. Encoded protein: CASSPSETSGRALSYNEQFF. The full variable domain, completed using reference TRBV18 and TRBJ2-1, is NAGVMQNPRHLVRRRGQEARLRCSPMKGHSHVYWYRQLPEEGLKFMVYLQKENIIDESGMPKERFSAEFPKEGPSILRIQQVVRGDSAAYFCASSPSETSGRALSYNEQFFGPGTRLTVL.

Points on this clonotype: Given a much more abundant clone one base away, this may be a read error. The V call is TRBV12-3 or TRBV12-4, the J call TRBJ2-2; TRBD2 agrees at 7 bases. This CDR3 contains 14 residues. V was pared by 6 bases and J by 10 bases, with 11 bases of the junction left unmatched. In nucleotides, the CDR3 is TGTGCCAGCAGCCGGAGCGGGAAAGCCGTGGAGCTGTTTTTT. It is translated as CASSRSGKAVELFF.

The gene calls are TRBV10-3 and TRBJ2-7, with 9 bases identical to TRBD2. The junction had 17 bases not matched to a gene; V was cut back by 10 bases and J by 1 base. CDR1 is ENHRY and CDR2 is SYGVKD in the germline V gene. There are 17 residues in the CDR3. This CDR3 is CATTPQSGRSRSYEQYF. CDR3 sequence (DNA): TGTGCCACAACCCCCCAAAGCGGGAGGTCTAGATCCTACGAGCAGTACTTC.

This clonotype has a count of ten or more. The chain recombines TRBV4-1 with TRBJ2-7; the D gene is possibly TRBD1 (5 bases). Germline CDR1 reads MGHRA; CDR2 reads YSYEKL. The length of the CDR3 is 15 residues. Deletions cut 0 bases from V and 5 bases from J, with 14 bases between. The CDR3 region has the DNA TGCGCCAGCAGCCAAGAAGCCCAGGGTAGGAACGAGCAGTACTTC. Its protein product is CASSQEAQGRNEQYF.

This clonotype was seen a few times. J is TRBJ2-5 and V is TRBV24-1, with D perhaps TRBD1 (7 bases). Germline-derived CDR1 and CDR2 are KGHDR and SFDVKD. This CDR3 spans 16 amino acids. Trimming shortened V by 5 bases and J by 0 bases, and 15 bases separated the two germline ends. This CDR3 is CATSAGRGTYQETQYF. CDR3 nucleotide sequence: TGTGCCACCAGTGCTGGCAGGGGGACTTACCAAGAGACCCAGTACTTC.

Ten or more counts support this clonotype. The chain has TRBV12-3 or TRBV12-4 and TRBJ2-2; a weak D match, TRBD2 (6 bases). V shed 4 bases and J shed 4 bases, with 16 bases lying between them. The CDR3 covers 16 residues. The CDR3 region has the DNA TGTGCCAGCAGTTCCAGCCCCGGAGCGGGCACCGGGGAGCTGTTTTTT. It encodes CASSSSPGAGTGELFF.

Notes on this clonotype: A read error is possible here, since a much larger clone lies one base away. The genes are TRBV7-9 and TRBJ1-6; D is unclear. The length of the CDR3 is 14 residues. Per germline, CDR1 SEHNR and CDR2 FQNEAQ (reference sequence). The DNA of the CDR3 is TGTGCCGGCAGCTTACTCGATTATAATTCACCCCTCCACTTT. It specifies CAGSLLDYNSPLHF.

This clonotype has ten or more counts. This rearrangement joins TRBV11-2 to TRBJ2-5; D ambiguous. There are 13 residues in the CDR3. Germline-derived CDR1 and CDR2 are SGHAT and FQNNGV. Trimming stripped 5 bases from V and 3 bases from J, with 10 bases between. The DNA of the CDR3 is TGTGCCAGCAGCCCCGGCGTAAAAGAGACCCAGTACTTC. Translation: CASSPGVKETQYF.